This T cell receptor beta chain was recorded in a study of patients and donors after allogeneic stem cell transplantation. TCRdb re-called the RT-PCR reads with MiXCR, one entry per CDR3 protein. This table has about 76,000 distinct CDR3 sequences, more than 20% appearing once. The CDR3 totals 14 residues. Per germline, CDR1 SGHTA and CDR2 FQGNSA. Trimming cost V 0 bases and J 7 bases, with 12 bases left between them. The sample consisted of blood, either unsorted or a sorted T cell fraction (not recorded which). This clonotype was sampled from a human donor who was either an allogeneic HSCT recipient or a stem cell or donor lymphocyte infusion donor (not recorded which). It is not recorded whose cells these are; they may come from a transplant donor. The chain recombines TRBV7-2 with TRBJ2-5; D is possibly TRBD1 (5 bases). The CDR3 loop reads CASSLAEGVGTQYF. In DNA form, the CDR3 reads TGTGCCAGCAGCTTAGCAGAAGGGGTGGGGACCCAGTACTTC.